This record looks at one T cell receptor beta chain sequence and its context. Produced via immunoSEQ multiplex PCR; TCRdb's table is partial and in-frame only. There are 85,000 to 100,000 clones in the sample; 84% occur only once, and about a quarter lies in the top ten. After removal of 4 bases from V and 8 bases from J, the junction contained 14 bases not matched to a gene. The CDR3 loop spans 16 amino acids. The germline V gene encodes CDR1 LNHNV and CDR2 YYDKDF (reference sequence). The data are from a study of blood T cell repertoires in COVID-19. The chain has TRBV15 and TRBJ2-3, with 8 bases aligning to TRBD2. Sample: peripheral blood. This receptor was taken from a human donor in a cohort sampled during active COVID-19. The DNA of the CDR3 is TGTGCCACCAGCAATGGCAGAGCGGGAGACATTGGTACGCAGTATTTT. Protein: CATSNGRAGDIGTQYF.